The text below deals with one T cell receptor beta chain. What it binds is not known. V lost 3 bases, J lost 1 base, and 2 bases stayed unmatched. Germline CDR1 is SGHNT and CDR2 is YENEEA. The CDR3 sequence is 15 residues long. TCRdb keeps only in-frame clones here, not all; method: immunoSEQ multiplex PCR. The sample contains tens of thousands of clones, about 80% of which appear only once. Peripheral blood came from all dose cohorts at three timepoints. These data belong to a study of OX40 agonist ivuxolimab in advanced cancers. Overall study: Enrolled patients in dose escalation had cancers that were hepatocellular carcinoma, melanoma, renal cell or head and neck cancer.

Findings and caveats of the study: Expanded clones tended on average to be more numerous among CD8+ T cells than CD4+. Some patients without response likewise showed low normalized clonal expansion.

J is TRBJ2-2 and V is TRBV11-3, with TRBD2 identical over 7 bases. This TCR was sampled from an adult with an advanced solid tumor such as melanoma, head and neck, liver or kidney cancer. Here the sequenced sample was CD4+ or CD8+ T cells sorted from blood, taken in a trial of the OX40 agonist ivuxolimab. The CDR3 loop reads CASSLRGMNTGELFF. DNA for the CDR3: TGTGCCAGCAGCTTGCGGGGGATGAACACCGGGGAGCTGTTTTTT.